The present T cell receptor beta chain was sequenced within a study of blood T cell repertoires in COVID-19. Whole-study context: Acute and convalescent COVID-19 specimens originated in the United States, Italy and Spain.

Germline V gene sequence: CDR1 MNHEY, CDR2 SMNVEV (reference sequence). This CDR3 is 15 amino acids long. J was trimmed by 4 bases and V by 3 bases; bases with no gene match: 6. Researchers sorted participants into cohorts using their self-reported clinical history. Under the authors' procedure: From reference gene primer amplification, estimates of nucleated cell counts were derived. The assay was immunoSEQ multiplex PCR, and TCRdb's table has in-frame clones only and misses some. V and J calls and clone size are given by that table; D and trimming were obtained from the DNA. Among 350,000 to 450,000 clones listed, more than 75% were seen once. This clone has a single count.

The sequencing input was PBMCs or T cells enriched from blood (not recorded which). This clonotype originated in a man aged 40-49 years in a cohort exposed to, infected with or recovered from COVID-19 (not recorded which). The V gene is TRBV27, the J gene TRBJ2-7, with TRBD2 identical over 10 bases. The CDR3 nucleotides are TGTGCCAGCAGTTTTAGCGGGAGGTTTCTTTACGAGCAGTACTTC. Residues: CASSFSGRFLYEQYF.